The rows below give T cell receptor beta chains drawn from one sample of a study of T cell responses to AZD1222 COVID-19 vaccine. Assay used: immunoSEQ multiplex PCR; TCRdb lists only in-frame clones, some missing. The sample contains around 53,000 clones, approximately 83% of which appear only once. Sequencing was performed on peripheral blood, taken 28 days after the second AZD1222 dose. The source is an adult who received the AZD1222 COVID-19 vaccine. The CDR3 runs from the conserved cysteine through the conserved F or W. Fields, in order: J gene, D gene, clone size, V gene, CDR3 protein, CDR3 DNA. D genes are given only for firm matches. Size values are once, few and many counts, or a class for expanded clones, and some rows have none.

J gene: TRBJ2-3; D gene: TRBD1; clone size: -; V gene: TRBV2; CDR3 protein: CASSIDRGWDTQYF; CDR3 DNA: TGTGCCAGCAGTATAGACAGGGGGTGGGATACGCAGTATTTT
J gene: TRBJ1-1; D gene: -; clone size: -; V gene: TRBV7-9; CDR3 protein: CASSPWDTVLAEAFF; CDR3 DNA: TGTGCCAGCAGCCCATGGGACACCGTTCTCGCAGAAGCTTTCTTT
J gene: TRBJ2-7; D gene: -; clone size: -; V gene: TRBV3-1/TRBV3-2; CDR3 protein: CASSQRGYEQYF; CDR3 DNA: TGTGCCAGCAGCCAAAGGGGCTACGAGCAGTACTTC
J gene: TRBJ1-2; D gene: TRBD1; clone size: -; V gene: TRBV28; CDR3 protein: CASSSAGGNGYTF; CDR3 DNA: TGTGCCAGCAGCTCCGCAGGGGGGAACGGCTACACCTTC
J gene: TRBJ2-1; D gene: TRBD2; clone size: -; V gene: TRBV28; CDR3 protein: CASSFYETSVYNEQFF; CDR3 DNA: TGTGCCAGCAGTTTCTATGAGACTAGCGTATACAATGAGCAGTTCTTC
J gene: TRBJ2-7; D gene: TRBD2; clone size: few; V gene: TRBV19; CDR3 protein: CASSPIQRGSYEQYF; CDR3 DNA: TGTGCCAGTAGTCCAATCCAGCGGGGCTCCTACGAGCAGTACTTC
J gene: TRBJ2-5; D gene: TRBD1; clone size: -; V gene: TRBV2; CDR3 protein: CASRLQGAGETQYF; CDR3 DNA: TGTGCCAGCAGGTTACAGGGGGCTGGCGAGACCCAGTACTTC
J gene: TRBJ2-5; D gene: -; clone size: -; V gene: TRBV24-1; CDR3 protein: CATSDWGQQETQYF; CDR3 DNA: TGTGCCACCAGTGATTGGGGCCAGCAAGAGACCCAGTACTTC
J gene: TRBJ1-1; D gene: -; clone size: few; V gene: TRBV7-3; CDR3 protein: CASSLGQSNTEAFF; CDR3 DNA: TGTGCCAGCAGCTTAGGCCAATCGAACACTGAAGCTTTCTTT
J gene: TRBJ2-3; D gene: -; clone size: -; V gene: TRBV27; CDR3 protein: CASSFSGGTSTDTQYF; CDR3 DNA: TGTGCCAGCAGTTTCTCTGGCGGGACTAGCACAGATACGCAGTATTTT
J gene: TRBJ2-3; D gene: TRBD1; clone size: once; V gene: TRBV7-3; CDR3 protein: CASSPTGTRTDTQYF; CDR3 DNA: TGTGCCAGCAGCCCGACAGGGACCCGCACAGATACGCAGTATTTT
J gene: TRBJ1-5; D gene: TRBD1; clone size: few; V gene: TRBV5-1; CDR3 protein: CASSYQGARNQPQHF; CDR3 DNA: TGCGCCAGCAGCTACCAGGGGGCTAGGAATCAGCCCCAGCATTTT
J gene: TRBJ2-7; D gene: -; clone size: -; V gene: TRBV28; CDR3 protein: CASSSPGYEQYF; CDR3 DNA: TGTGCCAGCAGTTCCCCGGGGTACGAGCAGTACTTC
J gene: TRBJ2-1; D gene: TRBD2; clone size: few; V gene: TRBV7-3; CDR3 protein: CASSLVPGLETNEQFF; CDR3 DNA: TGTGCCAGCAGCTTAGTCCCGGGACTAGAAACGAATGAGCAGTTCTTC